This T cell receptor beta chain was identified during a study of T cells in Graves' hyperthyroidism and ophthalmopathy. The study enrolled patients aged 18 to 65 with newly diagnosed hyperthyroidism of under 2 months' duration. Diagnosing involved the use of clinical symptoms, serum thyroxine and TRAb, thyroid ultrasound and orbital computed tomography. More than 9.5 ml fresh peripheral blood yielded the PBMCs. The CDR3 runs 14 residues. With 6 bases clipped from V and 4 bases from J, the junction kept 7 bases outside the gene matches. Germline loops: CDR1 MNHNS, CDR2 SASEGT. General study findings and limits: Ophthalmopathy was model-predicted a median roughly 6.2 months pre-onset.

This clonotype was seen many times. Its antigen is as yet unknown. Amplification of TCR beta CDR3 regions used RNA as the template. HTBI primers were employed in a first-round RT-PCR of the TCR CDR3. TCRdb itself ran the multiplex PCR reads through MiXCR, one entry per CDR3 protein. The table has hundreds of thousands of distinct CDR3 sequences, about 14% seen once. The TCR was taken from a woman aged 18-29 years with Graves' hyperthyroidism. Sequenced material: blood. The chain is built from TRBV6-1 and TRBJ2-3; TRBD1 aligns across 7 bases. The chain's CDR3 is CASRQDRVSDTQYF. CDR3 nucleotides: TGTGCCAGCAGGCAAGACAGGGTTTCAGATACGCAGTATTTT.